A selection of T cell receptor beta chains follows, all from one sample in a study of technical replicates of blood from several donors. This table comes from immunoSEQ multiplex PCR, and its TCRdb copy is limited to in-frame clones, with some not included. This table holds 65,000 to 85,000 clones, around 96% found once. Specimen: T cells isolated from PBMCs. The receptors here all came from a human donor in good health. The CDR3 runs from the conserved cysteine through the conserved F or W. Each record gives: V gene, clone size, D gene, J gene, CDR3 DNA, CDR3 protein. A D gene is named only where the DNA matches it firmly. Clone size appears in some rows only: once, few, many, or a class for an expanded clone.

v_call: TRBV2; clone_size: .; d_call: .; j_call: TRBJ2-7; cdr3_nt: TGTGCCAGCAGTGAATTTGTTGGGGCAGAGCTTAGCACTACTTCCCCCTACGAGCAGTACTTC; cdr3_aa: CASSEFVGAELSTTSPYEQYF
v_call: TRBV5-4; clone_size: .; d_call: .; j_call: TRBJ2-1; cdr3_nt: TGTGCCAGCAGCCACGACAGCCCCCCCTACAATGAGCAGTTCTTC; cdr3_aa: CASSHDSPPYNEQFF
v_call: TRBV4-1; clone_size: .; d_call: TRBD1; j_call: TRBJ1-1; cdr3_nt: TGCGCCAGCAGCCAAGTCAAGCCGGGACAGGGCGTTGAAGCTTTCTTT; cdr3_aa: CASSQVKPGQGVEAFF
v_call: TRBV28; clone_size: .; d_call: .; j_call: TRBJ1-1; cdr3_nt: TGTGCCACTCGAACAGGGCCGAACACTGAAGCTTTCTTT; cdr3_aa: CATRTGPNTEAFF
v_call: TRBV10-3; clone_size: .; d_call: .; j_call: TRBJ1-1; cdr3_nt: TGTGCCGGCAAAACCGCGGACACTGAAGCTTTCTTT; cdr3_aa: CAGKTADTEAFF
v_call: TRBV4-1; clone_size: .; d_call: TRBD2; j_call: TRBJ2-7; cdr3_nt: TGCGCCAGCAGGGGGTTATCGCGGGGGGCGGGAAGTCCAGTGCAGTACTTC; cdr3_aa: CASRGLSRGAGSPVQYF
v_call: TRBV6-6; clone_size: .; d_call: TRBD2; j_call: TRBJ2-5; cdr3_nt: TGTGCCAGCACCCTAGCGGGAGGACTAGAGACCCAGTACTTC; cdr3_aa: CASTLAGGLETQYF
v_call: TRBV18; clone_size: .; d_call: TRBD2; j_call: TRBJ2-2; cdr3_nt: TGTGCCAGCTCACCACCCGGGGGGATGGCCACCGGGGAGCTGTTTTTT; cdr3_aa: CASSPPGGMATGELFF
v_call: TRBV10-3; clone_size: .; d_call: TRBD2; j_call: TRBJ2-3; cdr3_nt: TGTGCCATCCTTAGCGGGACGCCCACAGATACGCAGTATTTT; cdr3_aa: CAILSGTPTDTQYF
v_call: TRBV28; clone_size: .; d_call: .; j_call: TRBJ2-7; cdr3_nt: TGTGCCAGCAGCCCTGGGGGGTGGTCCCTCTACGAGCAGTACTTC; cdr3_aa: CASSPGGWSLYEQYF
v_call: TRBV29-1; clone_size: .; d_call: .; j_call: TRBJ1-1; cdr3_nt: TGCAGCGTTTTGCAGGGGAACACTGAAGCTTTCTTT; cdr3_aa: CSVLQGNTEAFF
v_call: TRBV5-1; clone_size: .; d_call: .; j_call: TRBJ1-1; cdr3_nt: TGCGCCAGCAGCTTGGGAGTCGGAGGCACTGAAGCTTTCTTT; cdr3_aa: CASSLGVGGTEAFF
v_call: TRBV5-1; clone_size: .; d_call: .; j_call: TRBJ1-3; cdr3_nt: TGCGCCAGCAGCCCAGGGACTCCTGGAAACACCATATATTTT; cdr3_aa: CASSPGTPGNTIYF
v_call: TRBV5-1; clone_size: .; d_call: .; j_call: TRBJ1-2; cdr3_nt: TGCGCCAGCAGCTTGCGAGGCAGGACTACCACGGACTATGGCTACACCTTC; cdr3_aa: CASSLRGRTTTDYGYTF
v_call: TRBV7-9; clone_size: .; d_call: .; j_call: TRBJ2-7; cdr3_nt: TGTGCCAGCAGCTTAAACAGGGACGTCTACGAGCAGTACTTC; cdr3_aa: CASSLNRDVYEQYF
v_call: TRBV6-6; clone_size: .; d_call: .; j_call: TRBJ2-1; cdr3_nt: TGTGCCAGCAGTTACTCCCTCGGCAATGAGCAGTTCTTC; cdr3_aa: CASSYSLGNEQFF
v_call: TRBV5-1; clone_size: .; d_call: TRBD2; j_call: TRBJ2-3; cdr3_nt: TGCGCCAGCAGCTCCGTTTATGTGGGCGGGGGGGCCTATAGCACAGATACGCAGTATTTT; cdr3_aa: CASSSVYVGGGAYSTDTQYF
v_call: TRBV5-4; clone_size: once; d_call: TRBD1; j_call: TRBJ1-2; cdr3_nt: TGTGCCAGCAGCTCGGACAGGGACTATGGCTACACCTTC; cdr3_aa: CASSSDRDYGYTF
v_call: TRBV5-4; clone_size: .; d_call: TRBD1; j_call: TRBJ2-1; cdr3_nt: TGTGCCAGCAGCCATCCCGGGACAGGATACAATGAGCAGTTCTTC; cdr3_aa: CASSHPGTGYNEQFF
v_call: TRBV5-1; clone_size: once; d_call: .; j_call: TRBJ2-3; cdr3_nt: TGCGCCAGCAGCTTGCCCTTAAAACGGGATACGCAGTATTTT; cdr3_aa: CASSLPLKRDTQYF
v_call: TRBV6-4; clone_size: .; d_call: .; j_call: TRBJ1-1; cdr3_nt: TGTGCCAGCAGTCAGACAACGCGCGGGTACACTGAAGCTTTCTTT; cdr3_aa: CASSQTTRGYTEAFF
v_call: TRBV11-2; clone_size: .; d_call: TRBD2; j_call: TRBJ2-1; cdr3_nt: TGTGCCAGCAGGCCTCCCGGGAAGAGCGGGAGGGACTACAATGAGCAGTTCTTC; cdr3_aa: CASRPPGKSGRDYNEQFF
v_call: TRBV7-9; clone_size: .; d_call: TRBD1; j_call: TRBJ1-2; cdr3_nt: TGTGCCAGCAGCCAGGGGGGATTTGACACCTTC; cdr3_aa: CASSQGGFDTF
v_call: TRBV11-2; clone_size: .; d_call: TRBD2; j_call: TRBJ2-1; cdr3_nt: TGTGCCAGCAGCTCGTGGTATAGCGGGCCGGGGTACAATGAGCAGTTCTTC; cdr3_aa: CASSSWYSGPGYNEQFF
v_call: TRBV10-1; clone_size: .; d_call: TRBD1; j_call: TRBJ1-4; cdr3_nt: TGCGCCAGCTCCTCGGGACAGGGCAGAAATGAAAAACTGTTTTTT; cdr3_aa: CASSSGQGRNEKLFF
v_call: TRBV5-1; clone_size: .; d_call: TRBD2; j_call: TRBJ2-2; cdr3_nt: TGCGCCAGCAGCTCGGGACCCCGAATAGCGGGGGGGCCGAACACCGGGGAGCTGTTTTTT; cdr3_aa: CASSSGPRIAGGPNTGELFF
v_call: TRBV19; clone_size: .; d_call: .; j_call: TRBJ1-1; cdr3_nt: TGTGCCAGTAGTATGGGACAACCCCACACTGAAGCTTTCTTT; cdr3_aa: CASSMGQPHTEAFF
v_call: TRBV7-9; clone_size: .; d_call: .; j_call: TRBJ2-1; cdr3_nt: TGTGCCAGCAATCGGCAGGTGTCGAATGAGCAGTTCTTC; cdr3_aa: CASNRQVSNEQFF
v_call: TRBV5-4; clone_size: .; d_call: TRBD1; j_call: TRBJ1-6; cdr3_nt: TGTGCCAGCAGCTTTTCCGGGACAGGGAGCTCCTATAATTCACCCCTCCACTTT; cdr3_aa: CASSFSGTGSSYNSPLHF
v_call: TRBV9; clone_size: .; d_call: .; j_call: TRBJ2-1; cdr3_nt: TGTGCCAGCAGCGTAAGGACCCTAGCCAATGAGCAGTTCTTC; cdr3_aa: CASSVRTLANEQFF
v_call: TRBV10-1; clone_size: .; d_call: TRBD2; j_call: TRBJ2-1; cdr3_nt: TGCGCCATGAAGGATAGCGGGAGGTACAATGAGCAGTTCTTC; cdr3_aa: CAMKDSGRYNEQFF
v_call: TRBV6-5; clone_size: .; d_call: TRBD1; j_call: TRBJ1-1; cdr3_nt: TGTGCCAGCAGTTACTCCCAGGGGGTGGTTTCTACTGAAGCTTTCTTT; cdr3_aa: CASSYSQGVVSTEAFF
v_call: TRBV6-1; clone_size: .; d_call: TRBD2; j_call: TRBJ2-3; cdr3_nt: TGTGCCAGCAGTGTATGGACCCCCGGGAGGGCAGATACGCAGTATTTT; cdr3_aa: CASSVWTPGRADTQYF
v_call: TRBV19; clone_size: .; d_call: TRBD2; j_call: TRBJ2-5; cdr3_nt: TGTGCCACCCAGCGTTCCGTCGCGGGGGGCCCTGAGACCCAGTACTTC; cdr3_aa: CATQRSVAGGPETQYF
v_call: TRBV7-9; clone_size: .; d_call: .; j_call: TRBJ1-1; cdr3_nt: TGTGCCAGCAGCTTAGGTTCAGGGAGGGACACTGAAGCTTTCTTT; cdr3_aa: CASSLGSGRDTEAFF
v_call: TRBV5-8; clone_size: .; d_call: .; j_call: TRBJ1-1; cdr3_nt: TGTGCCAGCAGTCTCGTAAGAGCCAGGGCGTTCTTT; cdr3_aa: CASSLVRARAFF
v_call: TRBV11-3; clone_size: .; d_call: TRBD1; j_call: TRBJ2-7; cdr3_nt: TGTGCCAGCAGCTCCGGGACAGGGTTCGAGCAGTACTTC; cdr3_aa: CASSSGTGFEQYF
v_call: TRBV5-1; clone_size: .; d_call: TRBD1; j_call: TRBJ2-2; cdr3_nt: TGCGCCAGCAGCCTCAGGGGGCTTTATACCGGGGAGCTGTTTTTT; cdr3_aa: CASSLRGLYTGELFF
v_call: TRBV5-1; clone_size: .; d_call: .; j_call: TRBJ1-2; cdr3_nt: TGCGCCAGCAGCTTGGGCCGAGCCAATGGCTACACCTTC; cdr3_aa: CASSLGRANGYTF
v_call: TRBV11-2; clone_size: .; d_call: TRBD2; j_call: TRBJ2-1; cdr3_nt: TGTGCCAGCAGCGCTGTCGGGGGGGCCTACAATGAGCAGTTCTTC; cdr3_aa: CASSAVGGAYNEQFF
v_call: TRBV4-1; clone_size: .; d_call: TRBD1; j_call: TRBJ2-7; cdr3_nt: TGCGCCAGCAGCCAGGGACAGGGGGCCGGCGAGCAGTACTTC; cdr3_aa: CASSQGQGAGEQYF
v_call: TRBV27; clone_size: .; d_call: .; j_call: TRBJ2-3; cdr3_nt: TGTGCCAGCAGTTTAGCTATCACAGATACGCAGTATTTT; cdr3_aa: CASSLAITDTQYF
v_call: TRBV30; clone_size: .; d_call: .; j_call: TRBJ2-7; cdr3_nt: TGTGCCTGGAGTGACCTAGTTGGCGAGCAGTACTTC; cdr3_aa: CAWSDLVGEQYF
v_call: TRBV5-8; clone_size: .; d_call: TRBD1; j_call: TRBJ1-2; cdr3_nt: TGTGCCAGCAGCTTGACAGGGGAAGGCTATGGCTACACCTTC; cdr3_aa: CASSLTGEGYGYTF
v_call: TRBV28; clone_size: .; d_call: .; j_call: TRBJ1-1; cdr3_nt: TGTGCCAGCAGCCTACGGTGGGAGCAGAACACTGAAGCTTTCTTT; cdr3_aa: CASSLRWEQNTEAFF
v_call: TRBV28; clone_size: .; d_call: TRBD2; j_call: TRBJ2-7; cdr3_nt: TGTGCCAGTAAACTGACTAGCGGGAGGCATGGCTCCTACGAGCAGTACTTC; cdr3_aa: CASKLTSGRHGSYEQYF